This T cell receptor (beta chain) was retrieved from a study of CD8 T cells in Susac syndrome. Study results and caveats: Maximal CD8+ clonal expansion in Susac was observed within TEMRA cells and among active patients.

Germline CDR1 is SGHVS and CDR2 is FQNEAQ. The V end lost 11 bases, the J end lost 4 bases, and 14 bases lay between the germline ends. The CDR3 is 12 amino acids. As regards this clonotype: Its specificity is not known.

Random hexamers were used to reverse transcribe an amount of roughly 0.5 to 1 ug RNA. TCRdb passed the immunoSEQ multiplex PCR reads through MiXCR, listing each CDR3 protein once. The data hold roughly 110,000 distinct CDR3 sequences, with approximately 93% observed a single time. V is TRBV7-8 and J is TRBJ1-2; D gene ambiguous. Sequencing was done on a sample of CD8+ T cells from PBMCs. The clonotype comes from a human donor with Susac syndrome. DNA of the CDR3: TGTGCCCTCAAGCGGGTAACCTATGGCTACACCTTC. This codes for CALKRVTYGYTF.